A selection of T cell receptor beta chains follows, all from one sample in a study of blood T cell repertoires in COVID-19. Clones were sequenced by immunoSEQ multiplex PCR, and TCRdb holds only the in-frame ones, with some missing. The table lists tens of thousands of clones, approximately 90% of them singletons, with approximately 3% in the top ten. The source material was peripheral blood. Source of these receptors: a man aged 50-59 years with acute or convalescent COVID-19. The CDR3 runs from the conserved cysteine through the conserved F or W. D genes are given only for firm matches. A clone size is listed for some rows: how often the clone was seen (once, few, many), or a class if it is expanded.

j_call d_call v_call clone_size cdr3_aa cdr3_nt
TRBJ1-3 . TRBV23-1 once CASSNSNSGNTIYF TGCGCCAGCAGTAACAGCAACTCTGGAAACACCATATATTTT
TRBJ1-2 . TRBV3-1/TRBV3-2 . CASSHSRPYGYTF TGTGCCAGCAGCCACTCTAGACCCTATGGCTACACCTTC
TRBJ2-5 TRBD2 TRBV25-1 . CASSAASGGETQYF TGTGCCAGCAGTGCCGCTAGCGGGGGGGAGACCCAGTACTTC
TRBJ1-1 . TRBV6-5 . CASSTGQNTEAFF TGTGCCAGCAGCACGGGACAGAACACTGAAGCTTTCTTT
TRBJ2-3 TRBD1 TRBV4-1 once CASSPYPGQVTGDTQYF TGCGCCAGCAGCCCTTACCCGGGACAGGTCACCGGGGATACGCAGTATTTT
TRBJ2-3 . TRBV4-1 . CASSQPPSEEDTQYF TGCGCCAGCAGCCAACCCCCATCGGAGGAGGATACGCAGTATTTT
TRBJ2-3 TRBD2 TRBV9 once CASSVSSGGTPDTQYF TGTGCCAGCAGCGTAAGTAGCGGGGGAACCCCGGATACGCAGTATTTT
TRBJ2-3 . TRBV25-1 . CASKSGIIPDTQYF TGTGCCAGCAAATCAGGGATTATCCCAGATACGCAGTATTTT
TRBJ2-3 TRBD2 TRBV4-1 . CASSQDLRLAAVDTQYF TGCGCCAGCAGCCAAGATCTACGGCTAGCGGCGGTGGATACGCAGTATTTT
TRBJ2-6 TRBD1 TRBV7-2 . CANKPGQGVTGANVLTF TGTGCCAATAAACCGGGACAGGGTGTAACTGGGGCCAACGTCCTGACTTTC
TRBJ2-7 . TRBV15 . CATSRDGGAQAYEQYF TGTGCCACCAGCAGAGATGGGGGGGCGCAGGCCTACGAGCAGTACTTC
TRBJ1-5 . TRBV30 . CAWSAQATGQPQHF TGTGCCTGGAGTGCCCAGGCGACCGGTCAGCCCCAGCATTTT
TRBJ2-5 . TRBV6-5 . CASSFGIQETQYF TGTGCCAGCAGTTTCGGGATCCAAGAGACCCAGTACTTC
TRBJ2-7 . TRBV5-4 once CASSPTPAYEQYF TGTGCCAGCAGCCCAACACCCGCCTACGAGCAGTACTTC
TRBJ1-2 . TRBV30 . CAWSREAAILYGYTF TGTGCCTGGAGTAGGGAGGCGGCGATACTCTATGGCTACACCTTC
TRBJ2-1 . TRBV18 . CASSPLRNEQFF TGTGCCAGCTCACCTCTTCGCAATGAGCAGTTCTTC
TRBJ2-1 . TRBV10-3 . CAIRSDSYNEQFF TGTGCCATCAGAAGCGACTCCTACAATGAGCAGTTCTTC
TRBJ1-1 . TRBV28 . CASSLRVNTEAFF TGTGCCAGCAGTCTACGAGTGAACACTGAAGCTTTCTTT
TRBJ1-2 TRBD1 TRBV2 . CASSGDSSHYGYTF TGTGCCAGCAGTGGGGACAGTTCCCACTATGGCTACACCTTC
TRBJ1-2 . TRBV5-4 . CASSLGLNYGYTF TGTGCCAGCAGCTTGGGGCTCAACTATGGCTACACCTTC
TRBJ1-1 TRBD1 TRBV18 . CASWDRDYGNTEAFF TGTGCCAGCTGGGACAGGGATTATGGGAACACTGAAGCTTTCTTT
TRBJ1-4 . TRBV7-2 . CASSLSGLREKLFF TGTGCCAGCAGCTTAAGTGGTCTCAGGGAAAAACTGTTTTTT
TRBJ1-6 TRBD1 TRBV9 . CASNPGTGLGSPLHF TGTGCCAGCAACCCCGGGACAGGGCTGGGTTCACCCCTCCACTTT
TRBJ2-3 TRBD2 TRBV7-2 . CASSPVTGGSSTDTQYF TGTGCCAGCAGCCCCGTGACGGGGGGGAGTAGCACAGATACGCAGTATTTT
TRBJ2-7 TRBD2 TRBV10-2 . CASSAPGTGREEQYF TGCGCCAGCAGTGCCCCCGGGACGGGGAGGGAGGAGCAGTACTTC
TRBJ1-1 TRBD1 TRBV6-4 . CASKGQGGTEAFF TGTGCCAGCAAGGGACAGGGGGGCACTGAAGCTTTCTTT
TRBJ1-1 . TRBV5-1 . CASRLAQVPGAEAFF TGCGCCAGCAGATTGGCCCAGGTCCCAGGGGCTGAAGCTTTCTTT
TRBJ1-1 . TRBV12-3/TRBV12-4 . CASSSAGHTEAFF TGTGCCAGCAGTTCGGCGGGACACACTGAAGCTTTCTTT
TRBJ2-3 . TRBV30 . CAWTGWGTDTQYF TGTGCCTGGACAGGGTGGGGCACAGATACGCAGTATTTT
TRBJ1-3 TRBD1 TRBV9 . CASSVRGYSSGNTIYF TGTGCCAGCAGCGTCAGGGGGTACTCCTCTGGAAACACCATATATTTT
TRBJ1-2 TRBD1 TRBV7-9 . CASSLPGQDGYTF TGTGCCAGCAGCTTACCGGGACAGGATGGCTACACCTTC
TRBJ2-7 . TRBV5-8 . CASSPDRRYSYEQYF TGTGCCAGCAGCCCCGACAGGAGATACTCCTACGAGCAGTACTTC
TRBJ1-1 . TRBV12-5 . CASGLVRGTEAFF TGTGCTAGTGGTTTGGTACGGGGCACTGAAGCTTTCTTT
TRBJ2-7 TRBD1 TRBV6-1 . CASSERTGIGPYEQYF TGTGCCAGCAGTGAACGGACAGGAATTGGACCCTACGAGCAGTACTTC
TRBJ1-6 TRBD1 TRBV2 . CASRDRGPYNSPLHF TGTGCCAGCAGGGACAGGGGTCCCTATAATTCACCCCTCCACTTT
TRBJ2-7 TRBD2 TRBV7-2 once CASTLSPGGTSYEQYF TGTGCCAGCACCCTTAGCCCGGGGGGAACCTCCTACGAGCAGTACTTC
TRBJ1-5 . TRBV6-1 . CASSDPRRVAQPQHF TGTGCCAGCAGTGACCCCCGACGGGTAGCTCAGCCCCAGCATTTT
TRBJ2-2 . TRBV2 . CASSEVPLGTGELFF TGTGCCAGCAGTGAAGTTCCCCTCGGGACCGGGGAGCTGTTTTTT
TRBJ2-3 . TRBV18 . CASSPGRDTQYF TGTGCCAGCTCACCAGGGAGAGATACGCAGTATTTT
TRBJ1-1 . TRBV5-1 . CASSPKVGGSEAFF TGCGCCAGCAGCCCCAAGGTGGGGGGGTCTGAAGCTTTCTTT